This TCR beta chain derives from a study of CD8+CD57+ T cells in acquired aplastic anemia. The template for TCR beta VDJ and CDR3 sequence profiling was genomic DNA. TCRdb redid the calling of the reads with MiXCR, one entry per CDR3 protein. Altogether approximately 180,000 distinct CDR3 sequences are present, 50% to 65% being singletons, with the ten largest covering about 42%. This CDR3 spans 14 amino acids. V gave up 5 bases and J gave up 2 bases, with 10 bases separating them. In patients chosen for sequencing, flow cytometry had shown CD8+CD57+ cell expansion. The source of this sequence is a human donor with aplastic anemia. Sequencing input: sorted CD4+, CD8+, or CD8+CD57+ T cells (not recorded which) from PBMCs. V and J are TRBV12-3 or TRBV12-4 and TRBJ1-5; perhaps TRBD1 as D (5 bases). CDR3 loop: CASSVRDGNQPQHF. The CDR3 nucleotides are TGTGCCAGCAGTGTCCGGGACGGCAATCAGCCCCAGCATTTT.